The 22 T cell receptor beta chains in this list originate from one sample, sequenced in a study of metastatic and nonmetastatic thyroid tumors. From the PCR reads, TCRdb re-called clones with MiXCR. The sample shows about 27,000 clones, roughly 17% of them seen only once. Until they underwent thyroid surgery, no patient had received any treatment. Sample: blood. These receptors were obtained from a male donor with papillary thyroid cancer or a benign thyroid nodule (not recorded which). Some clones in this sample may be carry-over from other donors' samples.

This clone was recorded at least ten times. This rearrangement joins TRBV9 to TRBJ2-3, with 13 nucleotides matching TRBD2. This CDR3 region has 17 residues. Trimming took 4 bases from V and 5 from J; bases not matched to a gene: 10. Germline V gene sequence: CDR1 SGDLS, CDR2 YYNGEE. CDR3 bases: TGTGCCAGCAGCTCCAGACTAGCGGGAGGATCCGGAGATACGCAGTATTTT. Residues: CASSSRLAGGSGDTQYF. Full variable domain (rest looked up from reference TRBV9 and TRBJ2-3): DSGVTQTPKHLITATGQRVTLRCSPRSGDLSVYWYQQSLDQGLQFLIQYYNGEERAKGNILERFSAQQFPDLHSELNLSSLELGDSALYFCASSSRLAGGSGDTQYFGPGTRLTVL.

This clone has at least ten counts. The rearrangement uses TRBV14 and TRBJ2-7; 9 bases fit TRBD2. V lost 4 bases and J lost 3; bases outside the gene matches: 10. Per germline, CDR1 SGHDN and CDR2 FVKESK. The CDR3 length is 16 residues. CDR3 residues: CASSPGWLAGNYEQYF. CDR3 coding DNA: TGTGCCAGCAGCCCGGGTTGGCTAGCGGGGAACTACGAGCAGTACTTC.

This clone was seen many times. This may stem from a read error, because a much larger clone lies one nucleotide away. The V and J genes are TRBV29-1 and TRBJ2-5; 7 bases map to TRBD2. The germline V gene has CDR1 SQVTM and CDR2 ANQGSEA. This CDR3 spans 13 amino acids. Here the CDR3 reads CSVWGGVEEPQYF. Here the CDR3 DNA reads TGCAGCGTTTGGGGAGGGGTGGAAGAGCCCCAGTACTTC. Full variable domain (rest looked up from reference TRBV29-1 and TRBJ2-5): SAVISQKPSRDICQRGTSLTIQCQVDSQVTMMFWYRQQPGQSLTLIATANQGSEATYESGFVIDKFPISRPNLTFSTLTVSNMSPEDSSIYLCSVWGGVEEPQYFGPGTRLLVL.

The genes are TRBV20-1 and TRBJ2-3, with TRBD2 matching over 8 bases. V gave up 4 bases and J gave up 8 bases; unmatched junction bases: 11. Germline V gene data show CDR1 as DFQATT and CDR2 as SNEGSKA (reference sequence). There are 14 residues in the CDR3. The CDR3 is CSAIDWSSGRTQYF. CDR3 in DNA: TGCAGTGCTATAGATTGGTCTAGCGGGCGTACGCAGTATTTT.

This clone was counted ten times or more. This chain joins TRBV19 and TRBJ1-2; TRBD1 agrees at 7 bases. Trimming at V came to 7 bases and at J to 6 bases, leaving 8 bases not matched to a gene. Germline V gene lookup returns CDR1 LNHDA and CDR2 SQIVND (reference sequence). This CDR3 is 13 amino acids long. Written as DNA, the CDR3 is TGTGCCAGTACCATGGGGCAGGGGGATGGCTACACCTTC. Residues: CASTMGQGDGYTF.

This clone is medium-sized in the sample. The rearrangement joins TRBV6-2 or TRBV6-3 to TRBJ2-7; 10 positions agree with TRBD2. Germline CDR1 is MNHEY and CDR2 is SVGEGT. The CDR3 covers 13 residues. The ends lost 5 bases at V and 3 bases at J; junction bases unmatched: 1. CDR3 loop: CASSASGSYEQYF. The CDR3 DNA follows: TGTGCCAGCAGTGCTAGCGGGAGCTACGAGCAGTACTTC.

Relative to its sample, this clone is medium-sized. Written as DNA, the CDR3 is TGTGCCAGCATTAGCGGGGTCGCCTACAATGAGCAGTTCTTC. It encodes CASISGVAYNEQFF. The chain has TRBV6-1 and TRBJ2-1, with TRBD2 matching over 8 bases. V trimming: 7 bases; J trimming: 2 bases; junction bases outside the gene matches: 4. CDR1 and CDR2 (germline): MNHNS, SASEGT. The CDR3 totals 14 residues.

In its sample, this clone was seen many times. The CDR3 loop is CAISEGTGFSSYEQYF. CDR3 in DNA: TGTGCCATCAGTGAGGGGACAGGTTTTAGCTCCTACGAGCAGTACTTC. The genes are TRBV10-3 and TRBJ2-7; 8 positions agree with TRBD1. CDR3 length: 16 amino acids. Germline V gene data show CDR1 as ENHRY and CDR2 as SYGVKD. Unmatched junction bases numbered 6, after V lost 2 bases and J lost 0 bases.

This clone was seen at least ten times. V gene TRBV27 combines with J gene TRBJ2-1; tentatively, D is TRBD1 or TRBD2 (5 bases each). CDR1 MNHEY and CDR2 SMNVEV come from the germline V gene (reference sequence). The V gene lost 6 bases and the J gene lost 0 bases, with 15 bases spanning the gap. The CDR3 loop spans 16 amino acids. This chain's CDR3 is CASRNRGVSSYNEQFF. In DNA, the CDR3 is TGTGCCAGCAGAAATAGAGGGGTCAGCTCCTACAATGAGCAGTTCTTC.

This clone was counted many times. The chain links TRBV7-9 to TRBJ2-5; D gene unclear. Trimming shortened V by 2 bases and J by 5 bases, and 6 bases separated the two germline ends. CDR3 size: 12 residues. Germline-derived CDR1 and CDR2 are SEHNR and FQNEAQ (reference sequence). The CDR3 sequence is CASSLLGETQYF. The CDR3 DNA reads TGTGCCAGCAGCTTACTGGGGGAGACCCAGTACTTC.

A word on this clone: A much larger clone lies one base from this, so it may be a read error. The chain has TRBV5-4 and TRBJ2-1; D unclear. The CDR3 is made up of 12 amino acids. The germline V gene has CDR1 SGHNT and CDR2 YYREEE (reference sequence). V was cut by 9 bases and J by 13 bases, with 20 bases left in between. Here the CDR3 DNA reads TGTGCCACCAACTCCTATGTCGGTGATCAGTTCTTC. It specifies CATNSYVGDQFF.

This clone was detected ten times or more. The V call is TRBV12-3 or TRBV12-4, the J call TRBJ1-1, with D unresolved. The CDR3 extends over 13 amino acids. V was clipped by 6 bases and J by 1 base, with 9 bases between them. The CDR3, as DNA: TGTGCCAGCAGCCTTACACAGAACACTGAAGCTTTCTTT. This encodes CASSLTQNTEAFF.

This clone showed up many times. Other DNA sequences in this sample translate to the same CDR3. The CDR3 nucleotides are TGCGCCAGCAGCCAAGATCCCCAGGGGGCGAACAATGAGCAGTTCTTC. Translating it yields CASSQDPQGANNEQFF. This sequence joins TRBV4-1 and TRBJ2-1; TRBD1 agrees at 8 bases. Germline V CDR1 and CDR2: MGHRA, YSYEKL. The CDR3 sequence is 16 residues long. Trimming cost V 0 bases and J 5 bases; bases outside gene matches: 6.

This clone was detected ten times or more. The gene calls are TRBV29-1 and TRBJ1-6; D uncertain. CDR1 SQVTM and CDR2 ANQGSEA come from the germline V gene. This CDR3 is built from 12 residues. V dropped 7 bases and J dropped 6 bases, with 10 bases sitting between them. The CDR3 DNA reads as TGCAGCGCTCGGACGGGTAATTCACCCCTCCACTTT. This sequence encodes CSARTGNSPLHF.

The J gene is TRBJ2-7, the V gene TRBV2; 7 bases match TRBD1. The length of the CDR3 is 14 residues. With 9 bases clipped from V and 7 bases from J, the junction kept 15 bases outside the gene matches. CDR1 and CDR2 (germline): SNHLY, FYNNEI. CDR3 in DNA: TGTGCCAGTATTGTACCCGAGACAGGGTATGAGCAGTACTTC. Translation gives CASIVPETGYEQYF.

This clone has at least ten counts. The chain couples TRBV7-3 to TRBJ1-1; possible D gene TRBD1, 5 bases. V was trimmed by 5 bases and J by 2 bases, leaving 12 bases between them. The CDR3 has 14 amino acids. Germline V lookup: CDR1 SGHTA, CDR2 FQGTGA. CDR3 coding DNA: TGTGCCAGCAGCGAGGGGACTTTAAACACTGAAGCTTTCTTT. Amino acid sequence: CASSEGTLNTEAFF.

This clone was seen only a few times. One junction end does not reproduce the germline sequence, and a read error may be involved. The V gene is TRBV28, the J gene TRBJ1-2; D gene uncertain. CDR3 length equals 14 residues. Per the germline V gene, CDR1 is MDHEN and CDR2 is SYDVKM. CDR3 in amino acids: CASRPWRRFYVYTF. CDR3 coding DNA: TGTGCCAGCCGCCCCTGGAGACGGTTCTATGTCTACACCTTC.

This clone came up a few times. This rearrangement joins TRBV20-1 to TRBJ1-2; D perhaps matches TRBD1 (5 bases). Between the trimmed V and J ends, which lost 3 bases and 4 bases, there was a span of 12 bases. This CDR3 has 13 residues. Germline V gene data show CDR1 as DFQATT and CDR2 as SNEGSKA (reference sequence). Written as DNA, the CDR3 is TGCAGTGCTAGGAGGCCGGACACCTATGGCTACACCTTC. Encoded protein: CSARRPDTYGYTF.

This clone was found many times. This chain links TRBV6-1 with TRBJ1-5, with a weak D call TRBD1 (6 bases). The CDR3 is 13 residues long. Germline V gives CDR1 MNHNS, CDR2 SASEGT. The germline V and J ends were trimmed by 5 bases and 4 bases, with 9 bases remaining between them. This chain's CDR3 is CASSTQGNQPQHF. The CDR3 DNA sequence: TGTGCCAGCAGTACACAGGGAAATCAGCCCCAGCATTTT.

This chain connects TRBV6-1 to TRBJ2-2, with 9 bases that match TRBD1. Germline CDR1 is MNHNS and CDR2 is SASEGT. This CDR3 region has 16 residues. V gave up 6 bases and J gave up 5 bases; unmatched junction bases: 10. This CDR3 reads CASRHTGQGVTGELFF. In DNA form, the CDR3 reads TGTGCCAGCAGACACACGGGACAGGGTGTTACCGGGGAGCTGTTTTTT.

This clone was found many times. The chain couples TRBV11-2 to TRBJ1-1; no reliable D call. CDR3 length equals 15 residues. Germline-derived CDR1 and CDR2 are SGHAT and FQNNGV. Between the trimmed V and J ends, which lost 4 bases and 6 bases, there was a span of 18 bases. The CDR3 region has the DNA TGTGCCAGCAGCTCCTTCGACCGCCACGGGGCTGAAGCTTTCTTT. Its translation is CASSSFDRHGAEAFF.

There are many counts of this clone. The chain carries TRBV5-1 and TRBJ2-7; 10 bases line up with TRBD1. With 3 bases clipped from V and 2 bases from J, the junction kept 8 bases outside the gene matches. CDR1 SGHRS and CDR2 YFSETQ come from the germline V gene. The CDR3 is made up of 16 amino acids. CDR3 sequence reads: CASSSKDRGGAYEQYF. The CDR3 nucleotides read TGCGCCAGCAGCTCAAAGGACAGGGGGGGCGCCTACGAGCAGTACTTC.